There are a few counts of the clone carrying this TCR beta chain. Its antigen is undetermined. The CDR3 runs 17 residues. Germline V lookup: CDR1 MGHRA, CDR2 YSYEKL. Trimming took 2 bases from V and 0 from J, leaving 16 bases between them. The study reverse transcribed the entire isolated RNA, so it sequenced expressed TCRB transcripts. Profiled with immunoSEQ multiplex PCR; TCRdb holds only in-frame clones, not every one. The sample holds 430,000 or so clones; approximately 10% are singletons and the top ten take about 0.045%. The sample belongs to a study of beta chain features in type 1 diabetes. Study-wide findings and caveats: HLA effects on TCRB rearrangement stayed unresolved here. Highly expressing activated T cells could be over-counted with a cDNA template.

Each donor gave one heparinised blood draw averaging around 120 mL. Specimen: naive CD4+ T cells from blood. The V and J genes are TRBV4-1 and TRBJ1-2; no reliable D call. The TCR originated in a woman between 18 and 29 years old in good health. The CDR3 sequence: CASSQLPGVQSNYGYTF. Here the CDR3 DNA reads TGCGCCAGCAGCCAATTACCTGGGGTACAATCTAACTATGGCTACACCTTC.